These T cell receptor beta chains were read from a single sample in a study of OX40 agonist ivuxolimab in advanced cancers. TCRdb keeps only in-frame clones here, not all; method: immunoSEQ multiplex PCR. The sample includes tens of thousands of clones, more than 70% seen only once; the top ten take more than 0.8%. The input for sequencing was CD4+ or CD8+ T cells sorted from blood, taken in a trial of the OX40 agonist ivuxolimab. Every receptor here comes from an adult with an advanced solid tumor such as melanoma, head and neck, liver or kidney cancer. Each CDR3 is given with its conserved first and last residue. A D gene is named only where the DNA matches it firmly. Some rows have no size entry. The others give once, few or many, or a class for an expanded clone.

d_call: TRBD1; cdr3_length: 13; v_call: TRBV19; clone_size: -; j_call: TRBJ2-7; cdr3_nt: TGTGCCAGTAGTAGGGACAGGGGCTACGAGCAGTACTTC; cdr3_aa: CASSRDRGYEQYF
d_call: -; cdr3_length: 16; v_call: TRBV30; clone_size: -; j_call: TRBJ1-5; cdr3_nt: TGTGCCTGTGACAGCTCCAGTAAAATTAGCAATCAGCCCCAGCATTTT; cdr3_aa: CACDSSSKISNQPQHF
d_call: -; cdr3_length: 18; v_call: TRBV7-9; clone_size: -; j_call: TRBJ2-4; cdr3_nt: TGTGCCAGCAGCCCTTGGGGTGGGGCAGTACTAGCCAAAAACATTCAGTACTTC; cdr3_aa: CASSPWGGAVLAKNIQYF
d_call: -; cdr3_length: 15; v_call: TRBV5-1; clone_size: -; j_call: TRBJ1-4; cdr3_nt: TGCGCCAGCAGCTTGGAGGGAACAACTAATGAAAAACTGTTTTTT; cdr3_aa: CASSLEGTTNEKLFF
d_call: -; cdr3_length: 14; v_call: TRBV10-2; clone_size: -; j_call: TRBJ1-2; cdr3_nt: TGCGCCAGCAGTGAGTCATCAGGGGCACATAGCTACACCTTC; cdr3_aa: CASSESSGAHSYTF
d_call: TRBD2; cdr3_length: 15; v_call: TRBV7-9; clone_size: -; j_call: TRBJ2-1; cdr3_nt: TGTGCCAGCAGCTTGAGGAGCGGGAGGGCCGGCGAGCAGTTCTTC; cdr3_aa: CASSLRSGRAGEQFF
d_call: -; cdr3_length: 15; v_call: TRBV7-2; clone_size: -; j_call: TRBJ2-4; cdr3_nt: TGTGCCACCCGCTCCTCAGGGTGGAGTGAAAACATTCAGTACTTC; cdr3_aa: CATRSSGWSENIQYF
d_call: -; cdr3_length: 14; v_call: TRBV28; clone_size: once; j_call: TRBJ2-1; cdr3_nt: TGTGCCAGCAGTCGCGGAGGGGGCGCGTATGAGCAGTTCTTC; cdr3_aa: CASSRGGGAYEQFF
d_call: TRBD2; cdr3_length: 15; v_call: TRBV10-3; clone_size: once; j_call: TRBJ2-1; cdr3_nt: TGTGCCATCAGTGAGGAGCGGGGGGAACCAAATGAGCAGTTCTTC; cdr3_aa: CAISEERGEPNEQFF
d_call: -; cdr3_length: 14; v_call: TRBV18; clone_size: -; j_call: TRBJ1-4; cdr3_nt: TGTGCCAGCTCACCCTATCGGGACTCTGAAAAACTGTTTTTT; cdr3_aa: CASSPYRDSEKLFF
d_call: -; cdr3_length: 16; v_call: TRBV5-1; clone_size: once; j_call: TRBJ2-3; cdr3_nt: TGCGCCAGCAGCTTGCGGAGGGGCTCTAGCACAGATACGCAGTATTTT; cdr3_aa: CASSLRRGSSTDTQYF
d_call: -; cdr3_length: 14; v_call: TRBV7-6; clone_size: -; j_call: TRBJ2-5; cdr3_nt: TGTGCCAGCAGCTTACAGGGGGGCCAAGAGACCCAGTACTTC; cdr3_aa: CASSLQGGQETQYF
d_call: -; cdr3_length: 15; v_call: TRBV28; clone_size: -; j_call: TRBJ1-4; cdr3_nt: TGTGCCAGCAGCAACCGACCGGGGTCCAATGAAAAACTGTTTTTT; cdr3_aa: CASSNRPGSNEKLFF
d_call: -; cdr3_length: 14; v_call: TRBV2; clone_size: once; j_call: TRBJ2-5; cdr3_nt: TGTGCCAGTAGTGGAGGTACCAACCAAGAGACCCAGTACTTC; cdr3_aa: CASSGGTNQETQYF
d_call: TRBD2; cdr3_length: 15; v_call: TRBV7-3; clone_size: -; j_call: TRBJ2-1; cdr3_nt: TGTGCCAGCAGCCCAATAGCGGGAGCTCAAAATGAGCAGTTCTTC; cdr3_aa: CASSPIAGAQNEQFF
d_call: -; cdr3_length: 13; v_call: TRBV11-2; clone_size: -; j_call: TRBJ1-2; cdr3_nt: TGTGCCAGCAGCCCCCAGGCAGGGGCCGGCTACACCTTC; cdr3_aa: CASSPQAGAGYTF
d_call: TRBD1; cdr3_length: 15; v_call: TRBV5-1; clone_size: -; j_call: TRBJ1-1; cdr3_nt: TGCGCCAGCAGCTTGGATCAGGGGGCTGCCACTGAAGCTTTCTTT; cdr3_aa: CASSLDQGAATEAFF
d_call: -; cdr3_length: 14; v_call: TRBV10-1; clone_size: -; j_call: TRBJ2-1; cdr3_nt: TGCGCCAGCAGTGACCGATGGGGATACAATGAGCAGTTCTTC; cdr3_aa: CASSDRWGYNEQFF
d_call: TRBD2; cdr3_length: 16; v_call: TRBV28; clone_size: -; j_call: TRBJ2-1; cdr3_nt: TGTGCCAGCAGTTTATTCGGTAGCGGGGGGAGGGATGAGCAGTTCTTC; cdr3_aa: CASSLFGSGGRDEQFF
d_call: -; cdr3_length: 18; v_call: TRBV5-1; clone_size: -; j_call: TRBJ1-2; cdr3_nt: TGCGCCAGCAGCTATGGGGCAAGCCACCGGGAAGCTAACTATGGCTACACCTTC; cdr3_aa: CASSYGASHREANYGYTF
d_call: -; cdr3_length: 16; v_call: TRBV9; clone_size: -; j_call: TRBJ2-5; cdr3_nt: TGTGCCAGCAGCGTAGACCCAAATCGTTACCAAGAGACCCAGTACTTC; cdr3_aa: CASSVDPNRYQETQYF
d_call: TRBD1; cdr3_length: 15; v_call: TRBV9; clone_size: -; j_call: TRBJ1-2; cdr3_nt: TGTGCCAGCAGCCCCGAGCCCGCGACAGGGAACGGCTACACCTTC; cdr3_aa: CASSPEPATGNGYTF
d_call: TRBD1; cdr3_length: 17; v_call: TRBV6-1; clone_size: -; j_call: TRBJ2-6; cdr3_nt: TGTGCCAGCAGTGTCCGGGACAGGGGGCTTGGGGCCAACGTCCTGACTTTC; cdr3_aa: CASSVRDRGLGANVLTF
d_call: TRBD1; cdr3_length: 14; v_call: TRBV9; clone_size: -; j_call: TRBJ1-6; cdr3_nt: TGTGCCAGCAGCGTAGGGACAGGGGGTTCACCCCTCCACTTT; cdr3_aa: CASSVGTGGSPLHF
d_call: TRBD2; cdr3_length: 16; v_call: TRBV7-9; clone_size: -; j_call: TRBJ2-3; cdr3_nt: TGTGCCAGCGGCGGTCGGGGGGGTCCTAGCACAGATACGCAGTATTTT; cdr3_aa: CASGGRGGPSTDTQYF
d_call: TRBD1; cdr3_length: 15; v_call: TRBV5-4; clone_size: once; j_call: TRBJ2-5; cdr3_nt: TGTGCCAGCAGCAAGCAGGGGGCGCGCCAAGAGACCCAGTACTTC; cdr3_aa: CASSKQGARQETQYF
d_call: -; cdr3_length: 15; v_call: TRBV4-1; clone_size: -; j_call: TRBJ2-7; cdr3_nt: TGCGCCAGCAGCCGGACGATGGACAGCTTCTACGAGCAGTACTTC; cdr3_aa: CASSRTMDSFYEQYF
d_call: -; cdr3_length: 13; v_call: TRBV11-2; clone_size: -; j_call: TRBJ1-4; cdr3_nt: TGTGCCAGCAGTCTCCGGGACCGTGAAAAACTGTTTTTT; cdr3_aa: CASSLRDREKLFF